The entry that follows covers one T cell receptor beta chain sequence. Germline CDR1 is KGHSH and CDR2 is LQKENI. The CDR3 loop spans 14 amino acids. J was trimmed by 2 bases and V by 7 bases; bases with no gene match: 5. Donors were grouped by their self-reported clinical history. Two consecutive negative NP/OP PCR tests, clearance, or resolved symptoms defined Cohort 3 recovery. Repertoires were generated with immunoSEQ multiplex PCR, while TCRdb's copy carries only in-frame clones and drops some. The sample consists of roughly 520,000 clones, roughly 90% of them appearing once. These data originate in a study of blood T cell repertoires in COVID-19. Study in general: Sources were T cells, B-cell-depleted T cells, or PBMCs; the material itself was cDNA or gDNA.

The clonotype was recovered from a woman between 40 and 50 years old who had recovered from COVID-19. Sample: PBMCs or T cells enriched from blood (not recorded which). This chain joins TRBV18 and TRBJ2-7, with TRBD1 identical over 10 bases. The CDR3 here is CASCPGQGTYEQYF. In DNA form, the CDR3 reads TGTGCCAGCTGCCCGGGACAGGGGACCTACGAGCAGTACTTC. Filled out from reference TRBV18 and TRBJ2-7, the complete variable domain reads NAGVMQNPRHLVRRRGQEARLRCSPMKGHSHVYWYRQLPEEGLKFMVYLQKENIIDESGMPKERFSAEFPKEGPSILRIQQVVRGDSAAYFCASCPGQGTYEQYFGPGTRLTVT.